Below, 23 T cell receptor beta chains from the same sample are listed, as sequenced in a study of blood T cell repertoires in COVID-19. Repertoires were generated with immunoSEQ multiplex PCR, while TCRdb's copy carries only in-frame clones and drops some. The sample lists 200,000 or so clones; approximately 78% were seen once. The sample was peripheral blood. The receptors here all came from a woman aged 80 or older with acute or convalescent COVID-19.

The rearrangement joins TRBV27 to TRBJ1-1; unclear D gene. Germline V lookup: CDR1 MNHEY, CDR2 SMNVEV (reference sequence). The V and J ends lost 5 bases and 3 bases respectively, with 16 bases between them. This CDR3 contains 15 residues. CDR3 sequence: CASSPSSGTYTEAFF. The CDR3 DNA sequence: TGTGCCAGCAGTCCTAGCTCTGGCACCTACACTGAAGCTTTCTTT.

The chain has TRBV3-1 (or the pseudogene TRBV3-2) and TRBJ2-3; the D is unclear. Trimming pared 4 bases from V and 10 bases from J, leaving 9 bases between. CDR1 and CDR2 (germline): LGHDT, YNNKEL (reference sequence). The CDR3 is made up of 11 amino acids. The chain's CDR3 is CASSLHRAQYF. The DNA of the CDR3 is TGTGCCAGCAGCCTACACCGGGCGCAGTATTTT.

This sequence joins TRBV9 and TRBJ2-1; 11 bases align to TRBD2. Per germline, CDR1 SGDLS and CDR2 YYNGEE. V gave up 2 bases and J gave up 7 bases; unmatched junction bases: 2. The CDR3 has 14 residues. The CDR3 DNA reads TGTGCCAGCAGCGTCACTAGCGGGAGTAATGAGCAGTTCTTC. It translates to CASSVTSGSNEQFF.

The chain has TRBV7-8 and TRBJ2-3; TRBD2 might be the D (6 bases). Per the germline V gene, CDR1 is SGHVS and CDR2 is FQNEAQ. The CDR3 has 15 amino acids. V shed 7 bases and J shed 0 bases, with 14 bases lying between them. CDR3 sequence reads: CASNGPGTSTDTQYF. CDR3 bases: TGTGCCAGCAACGGACCTGGGACTAGCACAGATACGCAGTATTTT. The whole variable domain, remainder taken from reference TRBV7-8 and TRBJ2-3, is GAGVSQSPRYKVAKRGQDVALRCDPISGHVSLFWYQQALGQGPEFLTYFQNEAQLDKSGLPSDRFFAERPEGSVSTLKIQRTQQEDSAVYLCASNGPGTSTDTQYFGPGTRLTVL.

For this clone: One junction end does not reproduce the germline sequence, and a read error may be involved. The V and J genes are TRBV27 and TRBJ1-4; unclear D gene. Germline V lookup: CDR1 MNHEY, CDR2 SMNVEV (reference sequence). The CDR3 consists of 18 residues. The CDR3: CASSLSRQGVLSYRKTVF. CDR3 sequence (DNA): TGTGCCAGCAGTTTATCGAGGCAAGGAGTCCTTTCTTATCGAAAAACTGTTTTT.

There are a few counts of this clone. The CDR3 nucleotides read TGTGCCAGCAGCCAGAGGCCGGGACAGGAGGGCGAGCAGTACTTC. Translated, it gives CASSQRPGQEGEQYF. The chain combines TRBV4-2 with TRBJ2-7, with 8 bases identical to TRBD1. The CDR3 loop spans 15 amino acids. Germline loops: CDR1 LGHNA, CDR2 YNFKEQ. J lost 6 bases, V lost 3 bases, and 10 bases had no gene match.

The chain links TRBV7-2 to TRBJ2-1; TRBD2 matches 9 bases. The CDR3 length is 17 residues. CDR1 and CDR2 from the germline V gene are SGHTA and FQGNSA. With V trimmed by 0 bases and J by 4 bases, 7 bases remained unmatched. CDR3 coding DNA: TGTGCCAGCAGCTTAGCCGGCGCGGGGGGGTTTTACAATGAGCAGTTCTTC. It yields the protein CASSLAGAGGFYNEQFF.

The table lists this clone with a few counts. The chain uses TRBV18 and TRBJ2-1, with D possibly matching TRBD2 (6 bases). The CDR3 length is 12 residues. Trimming cost V 3 bases and J 12 bases, with 12 bases left between them. CDR1 and CDR2 from the germline V gene are KGHSH and LQKENI. The CDR3 region has the DNA TGTGCCAGCTCACCGCCGGGGGAAAGGCAGTTCTTC. It yields the protein CASSPPGERQFF. The variable domain in full, with the rest retrieved from reference TRBV18 and TRBJ2-1, is NAGVMQNPRHLVRRRGQEARLRCSPMKGHSHVYWYRQLPEEGLKFMVYLQKENIIDESGMPKERFSAEFPKEGPSILRIQQVVRGDSAAYFCASSPPGERQFFGPGTRLTVL.

The chain combines TRBV6-1 with TRBJ2-7, with D maybe TRBD2 (6 bases). V was clipped by 2 bases and J by 3 bases, with 14 bases between them. CDR3 length equals 15 residues. Germline assignment: CDR1 MNHNS and CDR2 SASEGT. The CDR3 is CASSESLLAVYEQYF. CDR3 nucleotide sequence: TGTGCCAGCAGTGAATCTTTACTAGCAGTCTACGAGCAGTACTTC.

This clone was found a few times. This chain connects TRBV24-1 to TRBJ1-1; D is possibly TRBD1 (6 bases). The V end lost 7 bases, the J end lost 0 bases, and 11 bases lay between the germline ends. CDR1 and CDR2 from the germline V gene are KGHDR and SFDVKD. The CDR3 sequence is 14 residues long. The CDR3 DNA follows: TGTGCCACCAGCGGACAGCGAATGAACACTGAAGCTTTCTTT. Translation gives CATSGQRMNTEAFF.

The rearrangement links TRBV30 to TRBJ2-1; D not resolved. The length of the CDR3 is 14 residues. Trimming stripped 4 bases from V and 0 bases from J, with 10 bases between. The V gene's germline CDR1 is GTSNPN and CDR2 SVGIG (reference sequence). CDR3 sequence: CAWNPGGSYNEQFF. As DNA, the CDR3 is TGTGCCTGGAATCCCGGCGGCTCCTACAATGAGCAGTTCTTC.

The chain joins TRBV19 to TRBJ2-2; D possibly corresponds to TRBD2 (5 bases). The CDR3 totals 15 residues. The V gene lost 4 bases and the J gene lost 2 bases, with 11 bases spanning the gap. Germline loops: CDR1 LNHDA, CDR2 SQIVND (reference sequence). In nucleotides, the CDR3 is TGTGCCAGTAGTAGCGGGCCCATTAACACCGGGGAGCTGTTTTTT. Its protein is CASSSGPINTGELFF.

V gene TRBV7-9 combines with J gene TRBJ2-5; 7 bases fit TRBD1. V gave up 0 bases and J gave up 4 bases; unmatched junction bases: 5. From germline, CDR1 is SEHNR and CDR2 FQNEAQ (reference sequence). There are 15 residues in the CDR3. The DNA for the CDR3 is TGTGCCAGCAGCTTAGCGCTAGCAGGGGGAGAGACCCAGTACTTC. Residues: CASSLALAGGETQYF.

This clone was observed a few times. The V and J genes are TRBV2 and TRBJ2-2, with D perhaps TRBD2 (5 bases). Deletions cut 6 bases from V and 5 bases from J, with 13 bases between. The CDR3 runs to 14 residues. The germline V gene encodes CDR1 SNHLY and CDR2 FYNNEI. The CDR3 nucleotides are TGTGCCAGCAGCGCTGGACTGGTAACCGGGGAGCTGTTTTTT. Translation gives CASSAGLVTGELFF. Filled out from reference TRBV2 and TRBJ2-2, the complete variable domain reads EPEVTQTPSHQVTQMGQEVILRCVPISNHLYFYWYRQILGQKVEFLVSFYNNEISEKSEIFDDQFSVERPDGSNFTLKIRSTKLEDSAMYFCASSAGLVTGELFFGEGSRLTVL.

Here the CDR3 DNA reads TGTGCCAGCAGCCAAGATAGTCAGGGGTTTAGCACTGAAGCTTTCTTT. It translates to CASSQDSQGFSTEAFF. The chain recombines TRBV4-2 with TRBJ1-1, with D perhaps matching TRBD1 (6 bases). Per the germline V gene, CDR1 is LGHNA and CDR2 is YNFKEQ. The ends were cut back, 0 bases at V and 4 bases at J, with 15 bases in the middle. The CDR3 is 16 amino acids.

This clone came up a few times. The chain couples TRBV19 to TRBJ1-6; the D is unclear. CDR3 length: 14 residues. The germline gives CDR1 LNHDA, CDR2 SQIVND (reference sequence). Trimming left V 5 bases short and J 3 bases short, with 8 bases between. The CDR3 nucleotides read TGTGCCAGTAGTTCCCGGGACTATAATTCACCCCTCCACTTT. Translating gives CASSSRDYNSPLHF.

CDR3 amino acids: CASSESVDSPTDTQYF. CDR3 bases: TGTGCCAGCAGCGAATCTGTTGACTCTCCCACAGATACGCAGTATTTT. V and J are TRBV9 and TRBJ2-3; D is uncertain. V was trimmed by 3 bases and J by 2 bases, leaving 16 bases between them. Germline CDR1 reads SGDLS; CDR2 reads YYNGEE. The CDR3 has 16 amino acids.

Only one count was recorded for this clone. V and J are TRBV5-1 and TRBJ1-1; 9 positions match TRBD1. This CDR3 spans 13 amino acids. V lost 0 bases to trimming and J lost 9 bases; unmatched junction nucleotides: 3. In germline, CDR1 is SGHRS, CDR2 YFSETQ. CDR3 coding DNA: TGCGCCAGCAGCTTGGGGGACAGGGAAAAAGCTTTCTTT. Translation gives CASSLGDREKAFF. Using reference TRBV5-1 and TRBJ1-1 for the parts outside the CDR3, the full variable domain is KAGVTQTPRYLIKTRGQQVTLSCSPISGHRSVSWYQQTPGQGLQFLFEYFSETQRNKGNFPGRFSGRQFSNSRSEMNVSTLELGDSALYLCASSLGDREKAFFGQGTRLTVV.

This clone was seen a handful of times. This chain joins TRBV9 and TRBJ1-1, with D uncertain. This CDR3 contains 14 residues. Germline CDR1 SGDLS, CDR2 YYNGEE. V lost 6 bases and J lost 2, with 14 bases in between. CDR3 sequence (DNA): TGTGCCAGCACCGAAACCCAGTACAACACTGAAGCTTTCTTT. It specifies CASTETQYNTEAFF. The full variable domain, in which reference TRBV9 and TRBJ1-1 provide the parts outside the CDR3, is DSGVTQTPKHLITATGQRVTLRCSPRSGDLSVYWYQQSLDQGLQFLIQYYNGEERAKGNILERFSAQQFPDLHSELNLSSLELGDSALYFCASTETQYNTEAFFGQGTRLTVV.

This clone has a single count. J is TRBJ2-1 and V is TRBV7-9; 11 positions match TRBD2. With 1 base clipped from V and 9 bases from J, the junction kept 2 bases outside the gene matches. CDR1 and CDR2 (germline): SEHNR, FQNEAQ (reference sequence). The CDR3 sequence is 14 residues long. The CDR3 sequence: CASSLVLAGGEQFF. The CDR3 region has the DNA TGTGCCAGCAGCTTAGTCCTAGCGGGGGGTGAGCAGTTCTTC.

J is TRBJ2-1 and V is TRBV30; D is unclear. This CDR3 comprises 12 residues. Per germline, CDR1 GTSNPN and CDR2 SVGIG (reference sequence). V was clipped by 0 bases and J by 10 bases, with 10 bases between them. Here the CDR3 reads CAWSVVRREQFF. Written as DNA, the CDR3 is TGTGCCTGGAGTGTAGTACGCCGGGAGCAGTTCTTC. The whole variable domain, remainder taken from reference TRBV30 and TRBJ2-1, is SQTIHQWPATLVQPVGSPLSLECTVEGTSNPNLYWYRQAAGRGLQLLFYSVGIGQISSEVPQNLSASRPQDRQFILSSKKLLLSDSGFYLCAWSVVRREQFFGPGTRLTVL.

The chain couples TRBV9 to TRBJ2-5, with D perhaps matching TRBD1 (5 bases). Germline CDR1 and CDR2: SGDLS and YYNGEE. The CDR3 runs to 16 residues. V lost 0 bases and J 4 bases, leaving 16 bases between the germline ends. DNA for the CDR3: TGTGCCAGCAGCGTAGGGGGCCAGGGTCTGGGAGAGACCCAGTACTTC. It translates to CASSVGGQGLGETQYF.

The V call is TRBV28, the J call TRBJ1-5; D perhaps matches TRBD1 (6 bases). The CDR3 has 16 amino acids. The germline V gene has CDR1 MDHEN and CDR2 SYDVKM. Trimming removed 5 bases at V and 2 bases at J, with 16 bases between. As DNA, the CDR3 is TGTGCCAGCAGTCGAATGGGGGGGCTAGGCAATCAGCCCCAGCATTTT. Translating gives CASSRMGGLGNQPQHF.